One and the same sample provided the 3 T cell receptor beta chains below, sequenced in a study of esophageal squamous cell carcinoma under preoperative chemotherapy. Noted time point: after preoperative PTX-NDP chemotherapy. TCRdb re-called the PCR reads through MiXCR, storing one row per CDR3 protein. The sample lists some 11,000 distinct CDR3 sequences, roughly 60% occurring once. The sample was taken from a patient given preoperative chemotherapy. These TCRs come from a human donor with esophageal squamous cell carcinoma. The donor label of this sample is uncertain.

The chain links TRBV27 to TRBJ2-1; TRBD1 matches 8 bases. The germline V gene encodes CDR1 MNHEY and CDR2 SMNVEV (reference sequence). The ends lost 5 bases at V and 5 bases at J; junction bases unmatched: 5. The length of the CDR3 is 14 residues. This CDR3 is CASSPGTGNNEQFF. In DNA form, the CDR3 reads TGTGCCAGCAGTCCCGGGACAGGCAACAATGAGCAGTTCTTC.

The rearrangement uses TRBV6-5 and TRBJ2-4; D is uncertain. The J call is in doubt because the DNA end fits TRBJ2-1 better. CDR1 and CDR2 (germline): MNHEY, SVGAGI. This CDR3 has 11 amino acids. CDR3 coding DNA: TGTGCCAGCAGTTCCCCAGAGACCCAGTTCTTC. Its translation: CASSSPETQFF.

On this clonotype: One end of the junction fails to match germline, which may point to a read error. The V call is TRBV6-1, the J call TRBJ2-5; D might be TRBD1 or TRBD2, each matching 5 bases. The germline CDR1 and CDR2 sequences are MNHNS and SASEGT. The length of the CDR3 is 16 residues. The CDR3: CASAEFGGSDQDTQYF. The CDR3 DNA reads TGTGCCAGCGCTGAATTTGGGGGAAGCGACCAAGATACCCAGTACTTT.